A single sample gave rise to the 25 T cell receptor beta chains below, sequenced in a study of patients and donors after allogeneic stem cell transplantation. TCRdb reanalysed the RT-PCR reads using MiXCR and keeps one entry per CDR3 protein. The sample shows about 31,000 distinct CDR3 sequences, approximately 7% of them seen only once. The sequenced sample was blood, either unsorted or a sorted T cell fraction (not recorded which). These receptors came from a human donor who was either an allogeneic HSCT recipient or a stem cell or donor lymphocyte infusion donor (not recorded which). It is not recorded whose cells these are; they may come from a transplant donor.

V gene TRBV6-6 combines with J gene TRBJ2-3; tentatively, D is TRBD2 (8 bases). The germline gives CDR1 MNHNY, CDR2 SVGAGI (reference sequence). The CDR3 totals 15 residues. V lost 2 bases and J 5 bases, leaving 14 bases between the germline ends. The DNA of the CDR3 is TGTGCCAGCAGTTACGGACTAGCAGGGGGAGATACGCAGTATTTT. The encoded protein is CASSYGLAGGDTQYF.

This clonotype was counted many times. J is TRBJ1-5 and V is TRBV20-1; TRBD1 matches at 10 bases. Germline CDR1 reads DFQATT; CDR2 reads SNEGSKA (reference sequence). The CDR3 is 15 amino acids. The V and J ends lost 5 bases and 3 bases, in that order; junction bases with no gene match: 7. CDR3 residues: CSARRGQGLNQPQHF. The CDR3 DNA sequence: TGCAGTGCTCGTAGGGGACAGGGGCTCAATCAGCCCCAGCATTTT.

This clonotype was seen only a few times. CDR3 residues: CASSSYRGLTDTQYF. The CDR3 DNA reads TGTGCCAGCAGTTCCTACAGGGGGCTCACAGATACGCAGTATTTT. This rearrangement joins TRBV6-5 to TRBJ2-3, with 9 bases lining up with TRBD1. The CDR3 sequence is 15 residues long. Germline trimming cut 4 bases from V and 2 bases from J; bases unmatched to any gene: 4. CDR1 is MNHEY and CDR2 is SVGAGI in the germline V gene.

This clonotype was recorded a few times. CDR3 nucleotides: TGTCCCACCCCCACTAGCGGGAGCGACAATGAGCAGTTCTTC. It codes for CPTPTSGSDNEQFF. The chain has TRBV6-2 or TRBV6-3 and TRBJ2-1; 11 nucleotides align to TRBD2. Germline assignment: CDR1 MNHEY and CDR2 SVGEGT. CDR3 size: 14 residues.

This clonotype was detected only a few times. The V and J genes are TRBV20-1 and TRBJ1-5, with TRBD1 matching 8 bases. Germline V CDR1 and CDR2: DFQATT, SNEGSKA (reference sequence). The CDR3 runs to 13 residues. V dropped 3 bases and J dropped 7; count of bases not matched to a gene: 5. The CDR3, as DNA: TGCAGTGCTAGCCGGCCAGGGGGCCAGCCCCAGCATTTT. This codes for CSASRPGGQPQHF.

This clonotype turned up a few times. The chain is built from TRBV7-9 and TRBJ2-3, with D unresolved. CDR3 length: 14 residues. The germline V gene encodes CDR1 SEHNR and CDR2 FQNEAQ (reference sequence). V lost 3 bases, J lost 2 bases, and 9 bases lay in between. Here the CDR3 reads CASSLQLPTDTQYF. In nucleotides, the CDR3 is TGTGCCAGCAGCTTGCAGCTTCCCACAGATACGCAGTATTTT.

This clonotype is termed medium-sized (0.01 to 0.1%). CDR3 nucleotides: TGTGCCAGCAGCTTTGGGACTCAGCCCCAGCATTTT. As protein: CASSFGTQPQHF. The chain combines TRBV5-6 with TRBJ1-5; tentatively, D is TRBD1 (5 bases). V was cut by 2 bases and J by 6 bases, with 6 bases left in between. This CDR3 has 12 amino acids. CDR1 SGHDT and CDR2 YYEEEE come from the germline V gene. Complete variable domain (other parts from reference TRBV5-6 and TRBJ1-5): DAGVTQSPTHLIKTRGQQVTLRCSPKSGHDTVSWYQQALGQGPQFIFQYYEEEERQRGNFPDRFSGHQFPNYSSELNVNALLLGDSALYLCASSFGTQPQHFGDGTRLSIL.

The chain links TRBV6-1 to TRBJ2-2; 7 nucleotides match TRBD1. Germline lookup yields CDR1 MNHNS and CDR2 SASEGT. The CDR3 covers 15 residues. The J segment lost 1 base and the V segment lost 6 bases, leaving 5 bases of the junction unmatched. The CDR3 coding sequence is TGTGCCAGCAGAAGGGACAGACTGAACACCGGGGAGCTGTTTTTT. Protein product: CASRRDRLNTGELFF.

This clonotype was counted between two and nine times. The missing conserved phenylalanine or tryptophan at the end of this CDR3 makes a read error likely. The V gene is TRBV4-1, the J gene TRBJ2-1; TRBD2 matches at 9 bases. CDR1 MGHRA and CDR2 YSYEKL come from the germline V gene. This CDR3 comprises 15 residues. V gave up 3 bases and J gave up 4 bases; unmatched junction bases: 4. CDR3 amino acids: CASSHSSGAYNEQFY. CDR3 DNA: TGCGCCAGCAGCCATTCTAGCGGGGCGTACAATGAGCAGTTCTAC.

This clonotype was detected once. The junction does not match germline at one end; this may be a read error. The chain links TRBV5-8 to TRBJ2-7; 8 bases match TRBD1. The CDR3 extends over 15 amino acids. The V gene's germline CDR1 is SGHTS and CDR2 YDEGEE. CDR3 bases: TGTGTCAGCAGCTTAACAGGACAGGGTGTTTACGAGCAGTACTTC. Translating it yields CVSSLTGQGVYEQYF.

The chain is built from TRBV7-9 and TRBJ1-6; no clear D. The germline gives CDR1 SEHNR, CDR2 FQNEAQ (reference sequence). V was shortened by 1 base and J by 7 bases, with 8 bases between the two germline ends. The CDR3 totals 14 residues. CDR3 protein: CASSLVQGNSPLHF. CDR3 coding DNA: TGTGCCAGCAGCTTAGTGCAAGGCAATTCACCCCTCCACTTT.

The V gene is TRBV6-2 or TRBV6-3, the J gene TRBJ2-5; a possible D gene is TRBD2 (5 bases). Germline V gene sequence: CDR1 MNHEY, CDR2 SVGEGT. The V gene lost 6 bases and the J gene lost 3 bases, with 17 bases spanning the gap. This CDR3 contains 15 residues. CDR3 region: CASSSAAYLEETQYF. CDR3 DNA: TGTGCCAGCAGCTCAGCGGCCTACCTTGAAGAGACCCAGTACTTC.

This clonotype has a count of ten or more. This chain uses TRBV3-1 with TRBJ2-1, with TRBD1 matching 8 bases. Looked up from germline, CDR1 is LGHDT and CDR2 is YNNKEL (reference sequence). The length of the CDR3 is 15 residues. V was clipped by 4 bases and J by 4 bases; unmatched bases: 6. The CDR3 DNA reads TGTGCCAGCAGCCGCGGCGGACAGGGTTACAATGAGCAGTTCTTC. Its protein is CASSRGGQGYNEQFF.

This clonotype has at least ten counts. As DNA, the CDR3 is TGCGCCAGCAGCCCAGTCGGGGAGGGTGGCAATCAGCCCCAGCATTTT. Amino acids: CASSPVGEGGNQPQHF. The chain has TRBV4-1 and TRBJ1-5; D is unclear. Trimming left V 4 bases short and J 2 bases short, with 15 bases between. The CDR3 is 16 amino acids. Germline lookup yields CDR1 MGHRA and CDR2 YSYEKL.

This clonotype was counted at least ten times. The CDR3 spells CSASRSGKTYEQYF. CDR3 DNA sequence: TGCAGTGCTAGTCGTAGCGGGAAAACCTACGAGCAGTACTTC. The genes are TRBV20-1 and TRBJ2-7, with TRBD2 matching 8 bases. This CDR3 comprises 14 residues. V lost 3 bases and J lost 2; bases outside the gene matches: 6. Germline CDR1 is DFQATT and CDR2 is SNEGSKA (reference sequence).

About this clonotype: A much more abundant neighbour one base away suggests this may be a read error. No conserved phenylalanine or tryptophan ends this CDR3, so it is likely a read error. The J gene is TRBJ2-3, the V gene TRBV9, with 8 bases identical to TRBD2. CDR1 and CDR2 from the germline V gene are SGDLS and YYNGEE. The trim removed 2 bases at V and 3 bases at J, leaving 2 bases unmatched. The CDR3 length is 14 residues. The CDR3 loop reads CASSVASGTDTQYS. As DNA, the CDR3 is TGTGCCAGCAGCGTCGCTAGCGGGACAGATACGCAGTATTCT.

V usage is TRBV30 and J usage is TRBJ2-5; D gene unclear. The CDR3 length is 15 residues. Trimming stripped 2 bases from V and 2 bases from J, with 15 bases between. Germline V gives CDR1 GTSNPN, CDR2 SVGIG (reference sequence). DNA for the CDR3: TGTGCCTGGAGTAGGAGACTTAGTAAACAAGAGACCCAGTACTTC. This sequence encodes CAWSRRLSKQETQYF.

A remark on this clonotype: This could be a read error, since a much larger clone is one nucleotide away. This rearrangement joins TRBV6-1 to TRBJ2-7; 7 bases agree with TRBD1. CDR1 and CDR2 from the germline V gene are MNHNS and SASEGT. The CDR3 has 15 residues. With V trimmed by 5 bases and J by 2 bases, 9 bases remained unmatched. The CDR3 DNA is TGTGCCAGCAGTAATGTTGGGACAGTGCCCTACGAGCAGTACTTC. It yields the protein CASSNVGTVPYEQYF.

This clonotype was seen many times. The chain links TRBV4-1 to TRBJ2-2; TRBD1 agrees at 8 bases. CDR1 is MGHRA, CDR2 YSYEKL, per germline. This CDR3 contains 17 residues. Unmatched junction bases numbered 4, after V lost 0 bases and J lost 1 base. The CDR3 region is CASSQDVGQGNTGELFF. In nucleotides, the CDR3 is TGCGCCAGCAGCCAAGATGTCGGACAGGGGAACACCGGGGAGCTGTTTTTT.

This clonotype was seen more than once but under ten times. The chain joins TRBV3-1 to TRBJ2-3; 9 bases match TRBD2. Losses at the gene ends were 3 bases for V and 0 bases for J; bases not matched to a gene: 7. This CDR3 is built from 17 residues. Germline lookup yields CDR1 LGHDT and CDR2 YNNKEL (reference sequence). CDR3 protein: CASSQYASGTSTDTQYF. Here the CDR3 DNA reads TGTGCCAGCAGCCAGTATGCTAGCGGGACAAGCACAGATACGCAGTATTTT.

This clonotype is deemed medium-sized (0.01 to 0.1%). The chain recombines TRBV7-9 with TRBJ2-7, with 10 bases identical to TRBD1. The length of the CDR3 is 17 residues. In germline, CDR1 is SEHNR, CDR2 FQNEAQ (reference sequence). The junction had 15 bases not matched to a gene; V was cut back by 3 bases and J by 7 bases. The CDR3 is CASSLGSGRGQGFEQYF. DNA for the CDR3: TGTGCCAGCAGCTTGGGGTCGGGCAGGGGACAGGGGTTTGAGCAGTACTTC.

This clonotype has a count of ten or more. The CDR3 DNA is TGTGCCAGCAGGGGGGTTCAAGAGACCCAGTACTTC. Translation: CASRGVQETQYF. V gene TRBV12-3 or TRBV12-4 combines with J gene TRBJ2-5; D is possibly TRBD1 or TRBD2 (5 bases each). This CDR3 is built from 12 residues. The V end was cut by 6 bases, the J end by 2 bases, with 7 bases between.

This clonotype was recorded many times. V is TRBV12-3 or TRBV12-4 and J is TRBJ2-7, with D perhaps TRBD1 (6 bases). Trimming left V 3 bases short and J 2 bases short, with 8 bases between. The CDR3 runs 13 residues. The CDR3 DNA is TGTGCCAGCAGTTTCACAGGGACCTACGAGCAGTACTTC. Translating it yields CASSFTGTYEQYF.

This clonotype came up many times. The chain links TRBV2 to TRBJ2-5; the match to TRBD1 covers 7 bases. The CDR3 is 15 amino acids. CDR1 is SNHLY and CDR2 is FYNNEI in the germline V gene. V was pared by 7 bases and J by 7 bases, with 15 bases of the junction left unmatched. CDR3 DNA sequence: TGTGCCAGCATACTAGACAGGGAGATATTACTGACCCAGTACTTC. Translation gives CASILDREILLTQYF.

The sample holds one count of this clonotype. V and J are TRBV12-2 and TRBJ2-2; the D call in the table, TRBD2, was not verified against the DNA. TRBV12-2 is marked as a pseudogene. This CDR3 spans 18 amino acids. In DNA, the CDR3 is TGTGCAAGTCGATGTGCTAGCGGGAGGAAAAAGAACACCGGGGAGCTGTTTTTT. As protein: CASRCASGRKKNTGELFF.